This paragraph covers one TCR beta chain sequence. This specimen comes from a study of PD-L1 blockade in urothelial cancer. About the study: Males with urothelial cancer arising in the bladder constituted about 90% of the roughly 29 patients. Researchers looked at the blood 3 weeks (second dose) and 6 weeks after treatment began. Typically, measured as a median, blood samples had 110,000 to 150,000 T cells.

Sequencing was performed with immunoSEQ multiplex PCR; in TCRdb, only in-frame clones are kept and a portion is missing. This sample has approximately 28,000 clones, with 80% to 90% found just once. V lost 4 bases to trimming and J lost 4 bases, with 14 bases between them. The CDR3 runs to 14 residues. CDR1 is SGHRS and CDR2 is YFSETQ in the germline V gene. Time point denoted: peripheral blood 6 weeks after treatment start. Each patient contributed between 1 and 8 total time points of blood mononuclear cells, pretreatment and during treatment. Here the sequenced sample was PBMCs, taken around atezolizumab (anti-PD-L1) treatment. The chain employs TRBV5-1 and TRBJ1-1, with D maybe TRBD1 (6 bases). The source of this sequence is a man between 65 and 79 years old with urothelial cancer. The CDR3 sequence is CASSPGGRGTEAFF. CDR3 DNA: TGCGCCAGCAGCCCGGGGGGGCGAGGCACTGAAGCTTTCTTT.